The next 14 T cell receptor beta chains were all read from a single sample in a study of T cell repertoires in cytomegalovirus infection. MiXCR was run by TCRdb on the reads, yielding one entry per CDR3 protein. This sample has just under 500,000 distinct CDR3 sequences, with around 30% found just once. Their antigens are not known. The sample consisted of cultured PBMCs, taken from culture after CMV antigen stimulation. The receptors come from a human donor in good health (CMV status not recorded). Some clones in this sample may be carry-over from other donors' samples.

The CDR3 bases are TGCAGTGCTGGAACCAATACAGGAGTTTCAAATCAGCCCCAGCATTTT. Amino acids: CSAGTNTGVSNQPQHF. This chain uses TRBV20-1 with TRBJ1-5; possibly TRBD1 for D (5 bases). Trimming stripped 5 bases from V and 4 bases from J, with 21 bases between. The CDR3 is made up of 16 amino acids. The germline V gene has CDR1 DFQATT and CDR2 SNEGSKA (reference sequence).

This clonotype was detected only a few times. This chain uses TRBV24-1 with TRBJ2-1; the D gene is possibly TRBD1 (6 bases). The CDR3 contains 16 residues. Trimming took off 0 bases at V and 10 bases at J, with 18 bases between the two ends. CDR1 is KGHDR, CDR2 SFDVKD, per germline. The CDR3: CATSDLLSAGVDEQFF. DNA of the CDR3: TGTGCCACCAGTGATTTGCTTTCTGCAGGGGTAGACGAGCAGTTCTTC.

This chain joins TRBV19 and TRBJ2-3; D gene uncertain. This CDR3 is 15 amino acids long. The germline V gene has CDR1 LNHDA and CDR2 SQIVND (reference sequence). V was clipped by 1 base and J by 0 bases, with 8 bases between them. The CDR3 DNA reads TGTGCCAGTAGTATAGCGGACGGGAGCACAGATACGCAGTATTTT. It yields the protein CASSIADGSTDTQYF. The full variable domain, completed using reference TRBV19 and TRBJ2-3, is DGGITQSPKYLFRKEGQNVTLSCEQNLNHDAMYWYRQDPGQGLRLIYYSQIVNDFQKGDIAEGYSVSREKKESFPLTVTSAQKNPTAFYLCASSIADGSTDTQYFGPGTRLTVL.

This clonotype was seen only a few times. This chain connects TRBV6-6 to TRBJ2-1; D gene unclear. V was cut by 6 bases and J by 7 bases, with 16 bases left in between. This CDR3 is built from 14 residues. The germline V gene encodes CDR1 MNHNY and CDR2 SVGAGI (reference sequence). For the CDR3, the DNA is TGTGCCAGCAGCCTTGCCCCGTCTACAAATGAGCAGTTCTTC. Protein product: CASSLAPSTNEQFF.

This clonotype was recorded a few times. The chain recombines TRBV19 with TRBJ2-3; maybe TRBD2 (6 bases). Germline-derived CDR1 and CDR2 are LNHDA and SQIVND (reference sequence). The V end lost 8 bases, the J end lost 8 bases, and 20 bases lay between the germline ends. This CDR3 has 14 amino acids. CDR3 protein: CASSGTSGGGTQYF. CDR3 bases: TGTGCCAGTTCCGGGACTTCCGGTGGGGGTACGCAGTATTTT. Supplemented by reference TRBV19 and TRBJ2-3, the full variable domain reads DGGITQSPKYLFRKEGQNVTLSCEQNLNHDAMYWYRQDPGQGLRLIYYSQIVNDFQKGDIAEGYSVSREKKESFPLTVTSAQKNPTAFYLCASSGTSGGGTQYFGPGTRLTVL.

This sequence joins TRBV20-1 and TRBJ2-5; 9 bases line up with TRBD2. Unmatched junction bases numbered 3, after V lost 6 bases and J lost 4 bases. Germline V gene sequence: CDR1 DFQATT, CDR2 SNEGSKA (reference sequence). This CDR3 is 12 amino acids long. The CDR3 region is CSAGLARETQYF. DNA of the CDR3: TGCAGTGCCGGACTAGCGCGAGAGACCCAGTACTTC.

The chain is built from TRBV9 and TRBJ2-1, with 10 bases identical to TRBD2. Trimming cost V 4 bases and J 9 bases; bases outside gene matches: 13. The germline gives CDR1 SGDLS, CDR2 YYNGEE. This CDR3 has 16 residues. DNA of the CDR3: TGTGCCAGCAGCCGGGGAGGGGCTAGCGGGAGATTTGAGCAGTTCTTC. It encodes CASSRGGASGRFEQFF.

The chain links TRBV27 to TRBJ2-3; D may match TRBD1 or TRBD2 (5 bases each). The V gene lost 3 bases and the J gene lost 2 bases, with 15 bases spanning the gap. Germline V gives CDR1 MNHEY, CDR2 SMNVEV (reference sequence). The CDR3 is 16 residues long. The CDR3 spells CASSLLRQRVTDTQYF. DNA of the CDR3: TGTGCCAGCAGTTTGCTACGACAGAGGGTCACAGATACGCAGTATTTT.

This clonotype was seen more than once but under ten times. The V gene is TRBV20-1, the J gene TRBJ2-3; D remains unclear. V was cut by 0 bases and J by 2 bases, with 15 bases left in between. Germline values: CDR1 DFQATT, CDR2 SNEGSKA (reference sequence). This CDR3 has 16 residues. The CDR3 sequence: CSARDSLLGNTDTQYF. In nucleotides, the CDR3 is TGCAGTGCTAGAGATAGTCTCCTAGGGAACACAGATACGCAGTATTTT.

This clonotype was detected a few times. The J gene is TRBJ2-5, the V gene TRBV12-3 or TRBV12-4; TRBD1 might be the D (5 bases). The V and J ends lost 6 bases and 3 bases respectively, with 14 bases between them. This CDR3 has 14 amino acids. The CDR3 bases are TGTGCCAGCAGCCCCGTGGGGCTCAAAGAGACCCAGTACTTC. This sequence encodes CASSPVGLKETQYF.

This clonotype was detected ten times or more. This chain uses TRBV7-2 with TRBJ2-7; D call uncertain. In germline, CDR1 is SGHTA, CDR2 FQGNSA. Trimming removed 2 bases from V and 5 bases from J, with 10 bases in between. The length of the CDR3 is 13 residues. In DNA form, the CDR3 reads TGTGCCAGCAGCTTACGACTGGGCGACGAGCAGTACTTC. This gives the protein CASSLRLGDEQYF.

This clonotype turned up a few times. The V call is TRBV24-1, the J call TRBJ1-1; the match to TRBD1 covers 9 bases. CDR1 and CDR2 from the germline V gene are KGHDR and SFDVKD. The V segment lost 5 bases and the J segment 3 bases; nucleotides outside the gene matches: 6. The CDR3 contains 15 residues. This CDR3 reads CATSVQTGGYTEAFF. CDR3 nucleotides: TGTGCCACCAGTGTCCAGACAGGGGGTTACACTGAAGCTTTCTTT.

The chain joins TRBV20-1 to TRBJ1-2; 9 bases fit TRBD1. J was trimmed by 7 bases and V by 5 bases; bases with no gene match: 17. This CDR3 comprises 16 residues. Germline CDR1 is DFQATT and CDR2 is SNEGSKA (reference sequence). In nucleotides, the CDR3 is TGCAGTGCTCGAGTTTCGCGGGACAGGGAAAGCTCTGGCTACACCTTC. Protein sequence: CSARVSRDRESSGYTF.

The rearrangement joins TRBV12-5 to TRBJ2-1, with no clear D. Trimming pared 3 bases from V and 9 bases from J, leaving 6 bases between. Germline assignment: CDR1 LGHNT and CDR2 FRNRAP. CDR3 length: 11 amino acids. CDR3 protein: CASGFHSEQFF. As DNA, the CDR3 is TGTGCTAGTGGTTTCCATAGTGAGCAGTTCTTC.